A single count supports the clone carrying this TCR beta chain. V lost 4 bases and J 0 bases, leaving 7 bases between the germline ends. The length of the CDR3 is 15 residues. CDR1 is LGHDT, CDR2 YNNKEL, per germline (reference sequence). Per the original methods: How many nucleated cells were present was estimated from reference gene primer amplification. Sequenced by immunoSEQ multiplex PCR; TCRdb stores in-frame clones only, minus some. For V, J and clone size, that table is used; D and trimming come from the DNA. The sample has tens of thousands of clones, around 84% seen once. The data stem from a study of blood T cell repertoires in COVID-19. Overall study: The samples span acute and convalescent COVID-19 from the United States, Italy and Spain. PBMCs, B-cell-depleted T cells, or T cells were the source of the cDNA or gDNA that made up the material.

The sequenced sample consisted of peripheral blood. The TCR comes from a man aged 55 to 70 with acute or convalescent COVID-19. This chain links TRBV3-1 (or the pseudogene TRBV3-2) with TRBJ2-6; D is unclear. The CDR3 DNA reads as TGTGCCAGCAGCCTCCTGTTCTCTGGGGCCAACGTCCTGACTTTC. It codes for CASSLLFSGANVLTF.